This is a list of T cell receptor beta chains from one sample in a study of cytomegalovirus exposure and HLA in healthy donors. The assay was immunoSEQ multiplex PCR, and TCRdb's table has in-frame clones only and misses some. In the table there are about 150,000 clones, more than 75% of which are singletons. The sequenced material came from PBMCs. The receptor set was obtained from a woman in her forties in good health and CMV-seropositive. Both conserved end residues are part of each CDR3. D genes are given only for firm matches. Expanded clones are given a class, and other clones once, few, many or no size at all.

J gene: TRBJ2-7
clone size: -
V gene: TRBV13
D gene: TRBD2
CDR3 protein: CASSRTSGSYEQYF
CDR3 DNA: TGTGCCAGCAGCCGGACTAGCGGATCCTACGAGCAGTACTTC

J gene: TRBJ2-1
clone size: -
V gene: TRBV10-2
D gene: TRBD2
CDR3 protein: CASSMKTSGSIEQFF
CDR3 DNA: TGCGCCAGCAGTATGAAGACTAGCGGGAGTATTGAGCAGTTCTTC

J gene: TRBJ2-5
clone size: few
V gene: TRBV2
D gene: -
CDR3 protein: CASSEDGTGGTQYF
CDR3 DNA: TGTGCCAGCAGTGAAGACGGTACTGGAGGGACCCAGTACTTC

J gene: TRBJ2-2
clone size: -
V gene: TRBV19
D gene: TRBD1
CDR3 protein: CASSRQGGTGELFF
CDR3 DNA: TGTGCCAGTAGTAGACAGGGCGGAACCGGGGAGCTGTTTTTT

J gene: TRBJ2-1
clone size: -
V gene: TRBV2
D gene: TRBD2
CDR3 protein: CASSEGGLAGGTGNEQFF
CDR3 DNA: TGTGCCAGCAGCGAAGGGGGACTAGCGGGAGGGACGGGGAATGAGCAGTTCTTC

J gene: TRBJ2-5
clone size: -
V gene: TRBV5-8
D gene: TRBD1
CDR3 protein: CASSSGQGDLETQYF
CDR3 DNA: TGTGCCAGCAGCTCGGGACAGGGGGATTTAGAGACCCAGTACTTC

J gene: TRBJ2-2
clone size: -
V gene: TRBV12-2
D gene: -
CDR3 protein: CASDPGQDTTGELFF
CDR3 DNA: TGTGCAAGTGACCCGGGACAGGATACAACCGGGGAGCTGTTTTTT

J gene: TRBJ1-1
clone size: few
V gene: TRBV29-1
D gene: -
CDR3 protein: CSVGKEGTEAFF
CDR3 DNA: TGCAGCGTTGGTAAGGAGGGAACTGAAGCTTTCTTT

J gene: TRBJ2-1
clone size: -
V gene: TRBV13
D gene: TRBD2
CDR3 protein: CASSLEWGLAGGPNEQFF
CDR3 DNA: TGTGCCAGCAGCTTAGAGTGGGGACTAGCGGGAGGGCCTAATGAGCAGTTCTTC

J gene: TRBJ2-7
clone size: -
V gene: TRBV4-1
D gene: TRBD2
CDR3 protein: CASSPKLAEKTYEQYF
CDR3 DNA: TGCGCCAGCAGCCCAAAACTAGCGGAGAAAACCTACGAGCAGTACTTC

J gene: TRBJ2-5
clone size: -
V gene: TRBV11-2
D gene: TRBD2
CDR3 protein: CASSLPSSGSYLSPQTQYF
CDR3 DNA: TGTGCCAGCAGCTTACCGTCTAGCGGGAGTTACCTGTCCCCCCAGACCCAGTACTTC

J gene: TRBJ1-5
clone size: -
V gene: TRBV7-2
D gene: TRBD1
CDR3 protein: CASSEQGAGQPQHF
CDR3 DNA: TGTGCCAGCAGCGAACAGGGGGCGGGTCAGCCCCAGCATTTT

J gene: TRBJ2-1
clone size: -
V gene: TRBV21-1
D gene: -
CDR3 protein: CASSGRRLAPSKANEQFF
CDR3 DNA: TGTGCCAGCAGCGGCCGAAGACTAGCCCCCTCAAAGGCCAATGAGCAGTTCTTC

J gene: TRBJ2-7
clone size: -
V gene: TRBV6-1
D gene: -
CDR3 protein: CASSPVGGGAHEQYF
CDR3 DNA: TGTGCCAGCAGTCCGGTGGGGGGAGGTGCCCACGAGCAGTACTTC

J gene: TRBJ1-2
clone size: -
V gene: TRBV6-1
D gene: -
CDR3 protein: CASRPQGTISGYTF
CDR3 DNA: TGTGCCAGCAGACCCCAGGGAACTATAAGCGGCTACACCTTC

J gene: TRBJ1-2
clone size: few
V gene: TRBV27
D gene: TRBD1
CDR3 protein: CASSYGQGDGYTF
CDR3 DNA: TGTGCCAGCAGTTATGGACAGGGCGATGGCTACACCTTC

J gene: TRBJ2-2
clone size: -
V gene: TRBV7-3
D gene: -
CDR3 protein: CASSPRRGGELFF
CDR3 DNA: TGTGCCAGCAGCCCACGTCGGGGCGGGGAGCTGTTTTTT

J gene: TRBJ1-1
clone size: -
V gene: TRBV19
D gene: -
CDR3 protein: CASRGAAERYF
CDR3 DNA: TGTGCCAGTAGAGGAGCGGCCGAACGTTACTTT

J gene: TRBJ2-2
clone size: -
V gene: TRBV19
D gene: TRBD1
CDR3 protein: CASSIVGRGQYTGELFF
CDR3 DNA: TGTGCCAGTAGTATAGTCGGCAGGGGGCAATACACCGGGGAGCTGTTTTTT

J gene: TRBJ2-7
clone size: few
V gene: TRBV10-3
D gene: TRBD1
CDR3 protein: CAIQGAQPEQYF
CDR3 DNA: TGTGCCATTCAGGGGGCGCAGCCCGAGCAGTACTTC

J gene: TRBJ2-5
clone size: -
V gene: TRBV4-1
D gene: -
CDR3 protein: CASSPPRWEDETQYF
CDR3 DNA: TGCGCCAGCAGCCCACCCCGATGGGAGGATGAGACCCAGTACTTC

J gene: TRBJ2-1
clone size: few
V gene: TRBV7-9
D gene: -
CDR3 protein: CASSLWLSSYNEQFF
CDR3 DNA: TGTGCCAGCAGCTTATGGTTGAGCTCCTACAATGAGCAGTTCTTC

J gene: TRBJ1-1
clone size: large
V gene: TRBV19
D gene: TRBD1
CDR3 protein: CASSGTGDEAFF
CDR3 DNA: TGTGCCAGTTCCGGGACAGGCGATGAAGCTTTCTTT

J gene: TRBJ2-2
clone size: once
V gene: TRBV6-6
D gene: -
CDR3 protein: CASSTQGSTGELFF
CDR3 DNA: TGTGCCAGCAGTACCCAGGGGAGCACCGGGGAGCTGTTTTTT

J gene: TRBJ1-1
clone size: -
V gene: TRBV7-9
D gene: -
CDR3 protein: CASSKTGSLSAEAFF
CDR3 DNA: TGTGCCAGCAGCAAGACAGGAAGCTTGAGCGCTGAAGCTTTCTTT

J gene: TRBJ2-3
clone size: -
V gene: TRBV7-2
D gene: -
CDR3 protein: CASSLAVWGAPKAGEPSDTQYF
CDR3 DNA: TGTGCCAGCAGCTTAGCGGTATGGGGGGCCCCTAAGGCGGGAGAACCCTCAGATACGCAGTATTTT

J gene: TRBJ2-5
clone size: -
V gene: TRBV28
D gene: -
CDR3 protein: CASSSDTQETQYF
CDR3 DNA: TGTGCCAGCAGTTCGGACACTCAAGAGACCCAGTACTTC

J gene: TRBJ2-2
clone size: -
V gene: TRBV19
D gene: TRBD1
CDR3 protein: CASTTGGLNTGELFF
CDR3 DNA: TGTGCCAGTACCACAGGGGGTTTAAACACCGGGGAGCTGTTTTTT

J gene: TRBJ2-6
clone size: -
V gene: TRBV18
D gene: -
CDR3 protein: CASSPLQGSGANVLTF
CDR3 DNA: TGTGCCAGCTCACCTCTTCAGGGCTCTGGGGCCAACGTCCTGACTTTC

J gene: TRBJ1-1
clone size: -
V gene: TRBV2
D gene: TRBD1
CDR3 protein: CASSDDRGPKSIF
CDR3 DNA: TGTGCCAGCAGTGATGACAGGGGCCCCAAGTCGATCTTT

J gene: TRBJ2-1
clone size: -
V gene: TRBV7-9
D gene: -
CDR3 protein: CSSSYYGNEQFF
CDR3 DNA: TGTTCCAGCAGCTATTACGGGAATGAGCAGTTCTTC

J gene: TRBJ2-1
clone size: -
V gene: TRBV6-6
D gene: TRBD2
CDR3 protein: CASSSAPGGEQFF
CDR3 DNA: TGTGCCAGCAGTTCTGCTCCGGGAGGTGAGCAGTTCTTC

J gene: TRBJ2-2
clone size: -
V gene: TRBV5-1
D gene: TRBD2
CDR3 protein: CASTDLAATGELFF
CDR3 DNA: TGCGCCAGCACGGATCTAGCGGCAACCGGGGAGCTGTTTTTT

J gene: TRBJ1-2
clone size: few
V gene: TRBV7-8
D gene: -
CDR3 protein: CASSLVTVLNYGYTF
CDR3 DNA: TGTGCCAGCAGCTTAGTTACAGTACTTAACTATGGCTACACCTTC

J gene: TRBJ1-2
clone size: few
V gene: TRBV5-6
D gene: TRBD1
CDR3 protein: CASSFYRQGAGGYTF
CDR3 DNA: TGTGCCAGCAGCTTCTACCGACAGGGGGCTGGAGGCTACACCTTC

J gene: TRBJ2-3
clone size: once
V gene: TRBV15
D gene: -
CDR3 protein: CATSSTGDTQYF
CDR3 DNA: TGTGCCACCAGCAGTACCGGAGATACGCAGTATTTT

J gene: TRBJ2-3
clone size: -
V gene: TRBV18
D gene: TRBD2
CDR3 protein: CASSASGLAGSTDTQYF
CDR3 DNA: TGTGCCAGCTCGGCCAGTGGCCTAGCGGGATCGACAGATACGCAGTATTTT

J gene: TRBJ1-2
clone size: few
V gene: TRBV29-1
D gene: TRBD1
CDR3 protein: CSVDGQGHQGDYGYTF
CDR3 DNA: TGCAGCGTTGATGGACAGGGCCACCAAGGGGACTATGGCTACACCTTC

J gene: TRBJ1-2
clone size: -
V gene: TRBV11-2
D gene: -
CDR3 protein: CASSLTVTETTKYGYTF
CDR3 DNA: TGTGCCAGCAGCTTGACGGTTACCGAAACGACAAAGTATGGCTACACCTTC

J gene: TRBJ2-2
clone size: -
V gene: TRBV10-2
D gene: -
CDR3 protein: CASRKAAGSDTGELFF
CDR3 DNA: TGCGCCAGCAGAAAGGCGGCAGGGTCGGACACCGGGGAGCTGTTTTTT

J gene: TRBJ1-3
clone size: -
V gene: TRBV5-1
D gene: -
CDR3 protein: CASSLAGSGNTIYF
CDR3 DNA: TGCGCCAGCAGCTTGGCGGGGTCCGGAAACACCATATATTTT

J gene: TRBJ2-3
clone size: -
V gene: TRBV2
D gene: TRBD2
CDR3 protein: CASSAPATSGRTDTQYF
CDR3 DNA: TGTGCCAGCAGTGCACCCGCGACTAGCGGGAGAACAGATACGCAGTATTTT

J gene: TRBJ2-1
clone size: once
V gene: TRBV7-9
D gene: TRBD1
CDR3 protein: CASSRTTGTVSYNEQFF
CDR3 DNA: TGTGCCAGCAGCCGAACTACTGGGACAGTCTCCTACAATGAGCAGTTCTTC

J gene: TRBJ1-1
clone size: -
V gene: TRBV7-2
D gene: TRBD1
CDR3 protein: CASSLTGGVTEAFF
CDR3 DNA: TGTGCCAGCAGTTTAACAGGGGGGGTAACTGAAGCTTTCTTT

J gene: TRBJ2-7
clone size: -
V gene: TRBV7-9
D gene: TRBD2
CDR3 protein: CASSALAGVGEQYF
CDR3 DNA: TGTGCCAGCAGCGCACTAGCGGGAGTCGGCGAGCAGTACTTC

J gene: TRBJ1-1
clone size: -
V gene: TRBV4-2
D gene: -
CDR3 protein: CASSRIVQSVNTEAFF
CDR3 DNA: TGTGCCAGCAGCCGCATAGTACAGTCGGTGAACACTGAAGCTTTCTTT

J gene: TRBJ2-6
clone size: -
V gene: TRBV7-2
D gene: -
CDR3 protein: CASSFTPGANVLTF
CDR3 DNA: TGTGCCAGCAGCTTCACTCCTGGGGCCAACGTCCTGACTTTC

J gene: TRBJ2-2
clone size: -
V gene: TRBV7-9
D gene: -
CDR3 protein: CASSLSAGELFF
CDR3 DNA: TGTGCCAGCAGCTTATCCGCCGGGGAGCTGTTTTTT

J gene: TRBJ1-2
clone size: few
V gene: TRBV2
D gene: TRBD1
CDR3 protein: CASGRQGFYGYTF
CDR3 DNA: TGTGCCAGCGGGAGACAGGGCTTTTATGGCTACACCTTC

J gene: TRBJ1-5
clone size: -
V gene: TRBV27
D gene: -
CDR3 protein: CASGWDTRNQPQHF
CDR3 DNA: TGTGCCAGCGGTTGGGACACGCGAAATCAGCCCCAGCATTTT

J gene: TRBJ1-3
clone size: once
V gene: TRBV9
D gene: TRBD1
CDR3 protein: CASSVGDRRGSGNTIYF
CDR3 DNA: TGTGCCAGCAGCGTAGGGGACAGGAGGGGATCTGGAAACACCATATATTTT

J gene: TRBJ2-7
clone size: -
V gene: TRBV30
D gene: -
CDR3 protein: CAWSVGLGGYEQYF
CDR3 DNA: TGTGCCTGGAGTGTTGGACTTGGAGGCTACGAGCAGTACTTC

J gene: TRBJ2-7
clone size: -
V gene: TRBV27
D gene: TRBD1
CDR3 protein: CASSSSTGSSYEQYF
CDR3 DNA: TGTGCCAGCAGTTCGTCGACAGGGAGCTCCTACGAGCAGTACTTC